In its sample, the clone carrying this T cell receptor (beta chain) was seen a few times. Its antigen is undetermined. The germline V gene has CDR1 MDHEN and CDR2 SYDVKM. The CDR3 is 16 amino acids. The V gene end was trimmed by 6 bases and the J gene end by 6 bases; junction bases not matched to a gene: 8. The sample is drawn from a study of T-cell reconstitution after alpha-beta-depleted transplantation in children. Using unique molecular identifiers, the investigators prepared the TCRbeta library. Each CDR3 protein gets one entry after TCRdb re-called the PCR reads with MiXCR. The sample records about 600,000 distinct CDR3 sequences, approximately 13% being singletons. The study, taken as a whole, reports: One year after transplant, T-cell counts and diversity came mostly from newly produced T cells. As was reported, about two months after transplant, alpha-beta T cells came from several hundred expanded graft clones. Surviving thymic progenitors and recipient T cells were the source of high TCRbeta diversity at day 60 in some patients.

The sample consisted of PBMCs, mostly from graft donor cells, taken 360 days after TCRalphabeta/CD19-depleted stem cell transplant. This sequence joins TRBV28 and TRBJ2-3, with 14 bases identical to TRBD2. This TCR was recovered from a male patient younger than 18 who had a stem cell transplant for acute myeloid leukemia, so the T cells may come from the graft donor. CDR3 loop: CASRRLAGGPMDTQYF. As DNA, the CDR3 is TGTGCCAGCAGGAGACTAGCGGGAGGGCCAATGGATACGCAGTATTTT. The variable domain in full, with the rest retrieved from reference TRBV28 and TRBJ2-3, is DVKVTQSSRYLVKRTGEKVFLECVQDMDHENMFWYRQDPGLGLRLIYFSYDVKMKEKGDIPEGYSVSREKKERFSLILESASTNQTSMYLCASRRLAGGPMDTQYFGPGTRLTVL.